This record concerns one TCR beta chain sequence. Its antigen is not identified. The entry originates in a study of shared clonotypes between healthy human individuals. Clones were read by immunoSEQ multiplex PCR, and TCRdb kept only the in-frame ones, dropping some. The top ten hold approximately 1.1% of the sample, which has 1.6 million or so clones, roughly 96% seen once. The CDR3 totals 16 residues. The V gene end was trimmed by 8 bases and the J gene end by 0 bases; junction bases not matched to a gene: 9. Germline assignment: CDR1 SNHLY and CDR2 FYNNEI. Study conclusions and caveats: When naive CD4 clonotypes were compared across a handful of donors, approximately 4.9% were shared.

The gene calls are TRBV2 and TRBJ2-1; 8 bases are a match to TRBD2. This clonotype was obtained from a man in his thirties or forties in good health. The source material was naive CD4+ T cells sorted from blood. Subset reported: CD45RA+ positively selected. The CDR3 reads CASRRAGGSSYNEQFF. For the CDR3, the DNA is TGTGCCAGCCGCCGTGCGGGAGGAAGCTCCTACAATGAGCAGTTCTTC.